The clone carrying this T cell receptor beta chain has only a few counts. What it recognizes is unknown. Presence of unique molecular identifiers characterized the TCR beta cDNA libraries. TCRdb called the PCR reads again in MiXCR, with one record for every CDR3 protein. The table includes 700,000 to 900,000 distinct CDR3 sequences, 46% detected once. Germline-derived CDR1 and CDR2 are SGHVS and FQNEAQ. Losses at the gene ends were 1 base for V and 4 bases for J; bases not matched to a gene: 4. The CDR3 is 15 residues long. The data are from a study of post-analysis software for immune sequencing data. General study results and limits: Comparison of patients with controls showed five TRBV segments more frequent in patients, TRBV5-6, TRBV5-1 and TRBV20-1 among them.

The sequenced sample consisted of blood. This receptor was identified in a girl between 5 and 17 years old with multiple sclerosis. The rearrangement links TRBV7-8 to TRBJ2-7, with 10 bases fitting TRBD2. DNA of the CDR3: TGTGCCAGCAGCTTAGACATTAGCGGGAGGTACGAGCAGTACTTC. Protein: CASSLDISGRYEQYF.